This entry lists 5 T cell receptor beta chains sequenced from one sample in a study of breast tumors, draining lymph nodes, adjacent tissues. TCRdb re-analysed the multiplex PCR reads in MiXCR, keeping a single row per CDR3 protein. The data hold about 270,000 distinct CDR3 sequences, with more than 30% observed a single time. Breast cancer patients provided tissue from their axillary draining lymph nodes. Sequenced material: axillary lymph node tissue. The receptor source for this set is a female donor with breast cancer. Some clones in this sample may be carry-over from other donors' samples.

This clonotype was seen many times. The chain is built from TRBV11-3 and TRBJ2-2; the match to TRBD2 covers 7 bases. CDR1 is SGHNT, CDR2 YENEEA, per germline. The CDR3 extends over 15 amino acids. V shed 5 bases and J 4 bases; nucleotides not matched to a gene: 7. The CDR3 DNA follows: TGTGCCAGCAGCCTGGGCGGGAGTATCACCGGGGAGCTGTTTTTT. Translating gives CASSLGGSITGELFF.

This clonotype was observed many times. The chain combines TRBV20-1 with TRBJ2-1; either TRBD1 or TRBD2 may supply D (5 bases each). CDR3 length equals 15 residues. Germline V gene sequence: CDR1 DFQATT, CDR2 SNEGSKA (reference sequence). Trimming took off 1 base at V and 9 bases at J, with 19 bases between the two ends. The CDR3 DNA follows: TGCAGTGCTAGAGTACCCGGGACCGAAGGAGCTGAGCAGTTCTTC. Amino acids: CSARVPGTEGAEQFF.

This clonotype occurred many times. This chain links TRBV4-1 with TRBJ2-2; 7 bases are shared with TRBD2. The CDR3 has 16 residues. Germline V gene data show CDR1 as MGHRA and CDR2 as YSYEKL. The trim removed 3 bases at V and 2 bases at J, leaving 6 bases unmatched. The CDR3 region is CASSHISSGNTGELFF. CDR3 nucleotide sequence: TGCGCCAGCAGCCATATCTCTAGCGGTAACACCGGGGAGCTGTTTTTT.

This clonotype was observed many times. The chain has TRBV24-1 and TRBJ2-3, with D maybe TRBD2 (5 bases). V was shortened by 0 bases and J by 1 base, with 10 bases between the two germline ends. CDR3 length equals 16 residues. CDR1 and CDR2 (germline): KGHDR, SFDVKD. This chain's CDR3 is CATSDLSRDGTDTQYF. The CDR3 DNA follows: TGTGCCACCAGTGATTTGAGTCGGGATGGCACAGATACGCAGTATTTT.

This clonotype was observed many times. The rearrangement uses TRBV12-3 or TRBV12-4 and TRBJ2-2, with TRBD2 matching over 10 bases. This CDR3 is built from 15 residues. The V gene end was trimmed by 1 base and the J gene end by 8 bases; junction bases not matched to a gene: 4. CDR3 DNA sequence: TGTGCCAGCAGTTTAGGTCTAGCGGGAGTTGGGGAGCTGTTTTTT. Amino acids: CASSLGLAGVGELFF.